One T cell receptor (beta chain) is described in this entry. Its antigen is not known. CDR3 and TCR beta VDJ profiling relied on genomic DNA as the template. TCRdb reprocessed the reads via MiXCR and lists one record per CDR3 protein. The sample lists 400,000 to 500,000 distinct CDR3 sequences, 60% to 80% occurring once. This sample was taken from a study of CD8+CD57+ T cells in acquired aplastic anemia. At the level of the study: Average DNA yield from sorted CD4+ and CD8+ cells was around 3 ug. As sequenced from healthy donors, CD4+ cells averaged roughly 10 million reads. Study findings and constraints: Patients shared approximately 30 CD8+ CDR3 sequences with controls. Between the patient and control groups, CD8+ Simpson's diversity did not differ significantly.

Germline V gene sequence: CDR1 SGHTA, CDR2 FQGNSA. J gave up 5 bases and V 7 bases, and 6 bases lay outside the gene matches. This CDR3 is built from 14 residues. The sequence came from a human donor in good health, serving as a control. The material sequenced was sorted CD4+, CD8+, or CD8+CD57+ T cells (not recorded which) from PBMCs. The rearrangement joins TRBV7-2 to TRBJ2-3; 10 nucleotides align to TRBD2. Here the CDR3 reads CASNSGGGLDTQYF. The CDR3 coding sequence is TGTGCCAGCAACAGCGGGGGGGGGCTAGATACGCAGTATTTT.